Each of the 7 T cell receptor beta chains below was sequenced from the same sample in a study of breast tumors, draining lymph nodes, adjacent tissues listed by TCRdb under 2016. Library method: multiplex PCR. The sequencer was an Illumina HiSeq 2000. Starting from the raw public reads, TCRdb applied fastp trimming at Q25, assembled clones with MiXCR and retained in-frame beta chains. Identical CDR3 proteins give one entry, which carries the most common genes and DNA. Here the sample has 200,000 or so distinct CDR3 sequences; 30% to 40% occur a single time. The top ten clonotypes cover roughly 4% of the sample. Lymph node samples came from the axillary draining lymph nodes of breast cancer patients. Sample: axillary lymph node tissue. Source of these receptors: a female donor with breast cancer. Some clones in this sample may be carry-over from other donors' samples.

In DNA form, the CDR3 reads TGCAGTGCTAGAGATCAGACTAGCGGGGGGCCTCAAGAGACCCAGTACTTC. It is translated as CSARDQTSGGPQETQYF. V usage is TRBV20-1 and J usage is TRBJ2-5, with TRBD2 matching over 13 bases. V lost 0 bases and J lost 2; bases outside the gene matches: 6. The CDR3 is 17 residues long. Germline-derived CDR1 and CDR2 are DFQATT and SNEGSKA (reference sequence).

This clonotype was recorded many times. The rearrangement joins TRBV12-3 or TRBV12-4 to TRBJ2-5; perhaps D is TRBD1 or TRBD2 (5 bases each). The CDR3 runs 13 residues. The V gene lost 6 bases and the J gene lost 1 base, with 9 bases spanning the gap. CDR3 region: CASRVGTQETQYF. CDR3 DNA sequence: TGTGCCAGCAGGGTGGGGACCCAAGAGACCCAGTACTTC.

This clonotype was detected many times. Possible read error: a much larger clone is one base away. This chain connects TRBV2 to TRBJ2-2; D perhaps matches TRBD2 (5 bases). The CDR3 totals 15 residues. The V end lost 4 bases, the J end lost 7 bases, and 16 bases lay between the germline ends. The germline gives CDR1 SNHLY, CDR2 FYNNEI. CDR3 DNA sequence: TGTGCCAGCAGTGCGTTTCCTGGACGGGGCGGGGAGCTGTTTTTT. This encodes CASSAFPGRGGELFF.

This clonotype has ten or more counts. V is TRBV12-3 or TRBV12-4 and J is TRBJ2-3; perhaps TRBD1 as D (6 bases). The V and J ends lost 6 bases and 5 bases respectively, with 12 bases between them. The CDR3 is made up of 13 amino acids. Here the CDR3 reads CASSLQGLDTQYF. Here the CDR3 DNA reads TGTGCCAGCAGCCTACAGGGTTTAGATACGCAGTATTTT.

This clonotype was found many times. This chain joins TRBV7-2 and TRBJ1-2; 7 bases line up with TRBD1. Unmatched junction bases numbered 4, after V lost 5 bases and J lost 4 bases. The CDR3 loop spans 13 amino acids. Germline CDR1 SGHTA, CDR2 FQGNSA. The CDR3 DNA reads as TGTGCCAGCAGCAAGGGACAGTTCTATGGCTACACCTTC. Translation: CASSKGQFYGYTF.

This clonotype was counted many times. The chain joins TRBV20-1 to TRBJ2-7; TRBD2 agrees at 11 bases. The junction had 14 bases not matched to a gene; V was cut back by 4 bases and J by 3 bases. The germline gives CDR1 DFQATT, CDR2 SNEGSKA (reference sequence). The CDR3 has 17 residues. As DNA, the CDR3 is TGCAGTGCTAACCCCTTAGCGGGAGGGCCCTCGGGCTACGAGCAGTACTTC. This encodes CSANPLAGGPSGYEQYF.

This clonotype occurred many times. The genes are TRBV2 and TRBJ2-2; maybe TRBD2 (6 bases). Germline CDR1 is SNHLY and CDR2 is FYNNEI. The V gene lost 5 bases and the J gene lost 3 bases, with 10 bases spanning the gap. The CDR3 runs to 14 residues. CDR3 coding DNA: TGTGCCAGCAGTCGGGAGCGGGACACCGGGGAGCTGTTTTTT. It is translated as CASSRERDTGELFF.